The rows below give T cell receptor beta chains drawn from one sample of a study of cytomegalovirus exposure and HLA in healthy donors. The table came from immunoSEQ multiplex PCR; TCRdb's copy has only in-frame clones and leaves some out. Of more than 110,000 clones listed, roughly 77% are singletons. The source material was PBMCs. The receptors stem from a man aged 25-45 years in good health and CMV-seronegative. Both conserved end residues are trimmed from each CDR3.

J gene | V gene | CDR3 protein
TRBJ1-1 | TRBV6-1 | ASSEKGAPTEAF
TRBJ1-1 | TRBV7-9 | ASSPRQVETEAF
TRBJ2-7 | TRBV28 | ASMRQGYEQY
TRBJ1-4 | TRBV6-5 | ASSGSRAPNEKLF
TRBJ1-2 | TRBV5-1 | ASSFGTVGYGYT
TRBJ1-5 | TRBV5-6 | ASSGGADQPQN
TRBJ1-4 | TRBV2 | ASTWGGGTNEKLF
TRBJ2-3 | TRBV2 | ASSEASVRQGRTDTQY
TRBJ2-3 | TRBV5-1 | ASSYAGGSSLISTDTQY
TRBJ2-7 | TRBV5-6 | ASSWEQGYEQY
TRBJ1-5 | TRBV25-1 | ASSESGGRSNQPQH
TRBJ2-1 | TRBV15 | ATSRAVAGGNEQF
TRBJ1-2 | TRBV4-1 | ASSQQSGTGTINYGYT
TRBJ2-5 | TRBV28 | ASSKMGALGQETQY
TRBJ1-6 | TRBV6-1 | ASRAGTGPNSPLH
TRBJ1-1 | TRBV28 | ASSLGQGAF
TRBJ1-1 | TRBV27 | ASYDSGLHTEAF
TRBJ2-1 | TRBV13 | ASSLGSNEQF
TRBJ1-5 | TRBV5-6 | ASSLAGVGSNQPQH
TRBJ1-4 | TRBV4-1 | ASSRMTGGYEKLF
TRBJ2-7 | TRBV20-1 | SAKGKTGQY
TRBJ2-3 | TRBV7-2 | ASSLEARGSQY
TRBJ2-3 | TRBV7-2 | ASSLTGGTDTQY
TRBJ1-5 | TRBV30 | AWSPAGQAYQPQH
TRBJ1-3 | TRBV5-1 | ASSLTPGQGYTIY